This T cell receptor beta chain stems from a study of blood T cell repertoires in COVID-19. CDR3 length equals 13 residues. Germline V gene sequence: CDR1 SGHNT, CDR2 YYREEE (reference sequence). V trimming: 4 bases; J trimming: 6 bases; junction bases outside the gene matches: 6. Using immunoSEQ multiplex PCR, the repertoire was profiled, and TCRdb retains in-frame clones only, with some absent. The data show over 200,000 clones, 80% to 90% seen once. The J gene is TRBJ2-7, the V gene TRBV5-4; 8 bases fit TRBD1. The sample consisted of PBMCs or T cells enriched from blood (not recorded which). The sequence derives from a man between 18 and 29 years old with acute COVID-19. CDR3 nucleotide sequence: TGTGCCAGCAGCGTGGACAGGGCGCGCGAGCAGTACTTC. This translates into CASSVDRAREQYF. Using reference TRBV5-4 and TRBJ2-7 for the parts outside the CDR3, the full variable domain is ETGVTQSPTHLIKTRGQQVTLRCSSQSGHNTVSWYQQALGQGPQFIFQYYREEENGRGNFPPRFSGLQFPNYSSELNVNALELDDSALYLCASSVDRAREQYFGPGTRLTVT.